This TCR beta chain was recovered during a study of somatic mutations in cytotoxic T cells in rheumatoid arthritis. The CDR3 length is 12 residues. CDR1 is MNHEY and CDR2 is SVGAGI in the germline V gene. The ends were cut back, 6 bases at V and 3 bases at J, with 8 bases in the middle. Assay: immunoSEQ multiplex PCR; the TCRdb copy retains only in-frame clones and omits some. The table shows 20,000 or so clones, with more than 65% occurring only once. J is TRBJ1-2 and V is TRBV6-5, with a weak D call TRBD1 (5 bases). The source of this sequence is a woman aged 45-60 years in good health. Sample: CD8+ T cells sorted from blood. CDR3 DNA sequence: TGTGCCAGCAGCCCGGGGGACTATGGCTACACCTTC. Protein product: CASSPGDYGYTF.